This TCR beta chain was found in a study of siplizumab effects on memory and regulatory T cells. Study conclusions and caveats: Proliferating siplizumab-culture Treg suppressive function went unconfirmed. The apparent diversity of naive T cells exceeded that of memory cells, and naive T cells seemed to make a major contribution to the alloresponse.

Per the germline V gene, CDR1 is MNHEY and CDR2 is SVGAGI. The CDR3 contains 15 residues. V trimming: 2 bases; J trimming: 4 bases; junction bases outside the gene matches: 4. Around 100,000 TCR templates per sample were assayed. Assay used: immunoSEQ multiplex PCR; TCRdb lists only in-frame clones, some missing. The sample shows tens of thousands of clones, 90% to 97% of them seen only once. On this clone itself: The antigen remains undetermined.

Sequencing was done on a sample of naive CD8+ T cells sorted from blood. This chain uses TRBV6-5 with TRBJ2-3; 9 bases match TRBD2. This receptor was identified in a human donor in good health. CDR3 DNA sequence: TGTGCCAGCAGTTACCTGCGGGGGGGATCAGATACGCAGTATTTT. It codes for CASSYLRGGSDTQYF.